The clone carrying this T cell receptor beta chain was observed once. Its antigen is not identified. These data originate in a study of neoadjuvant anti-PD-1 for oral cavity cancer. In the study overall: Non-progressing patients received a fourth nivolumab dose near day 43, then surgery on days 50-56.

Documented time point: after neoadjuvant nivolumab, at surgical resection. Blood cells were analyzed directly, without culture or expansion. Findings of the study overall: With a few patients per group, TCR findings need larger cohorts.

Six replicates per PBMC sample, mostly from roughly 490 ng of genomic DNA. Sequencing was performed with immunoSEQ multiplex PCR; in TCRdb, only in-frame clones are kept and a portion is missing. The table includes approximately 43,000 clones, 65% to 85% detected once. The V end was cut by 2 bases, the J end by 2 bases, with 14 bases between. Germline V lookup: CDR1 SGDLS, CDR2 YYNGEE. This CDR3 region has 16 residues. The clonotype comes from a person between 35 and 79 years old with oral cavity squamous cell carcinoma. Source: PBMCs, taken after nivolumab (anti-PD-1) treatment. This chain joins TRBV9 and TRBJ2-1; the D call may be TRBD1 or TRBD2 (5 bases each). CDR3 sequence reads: CASSVLGDVAYNEQFF. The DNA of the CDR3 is TGTGCCAGCAGCGTTCTGGGGGACGTTGCCTACAATGAGCAGTTCTTC.